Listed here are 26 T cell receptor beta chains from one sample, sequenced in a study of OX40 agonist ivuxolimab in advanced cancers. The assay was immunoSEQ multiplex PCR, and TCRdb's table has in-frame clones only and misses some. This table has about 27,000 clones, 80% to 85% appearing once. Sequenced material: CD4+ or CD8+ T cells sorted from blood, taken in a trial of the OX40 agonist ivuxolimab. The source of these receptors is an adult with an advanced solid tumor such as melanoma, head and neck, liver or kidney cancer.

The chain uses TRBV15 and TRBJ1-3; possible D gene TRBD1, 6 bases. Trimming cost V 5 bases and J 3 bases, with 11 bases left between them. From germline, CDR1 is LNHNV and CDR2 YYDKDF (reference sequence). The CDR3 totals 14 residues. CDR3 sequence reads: CATSSRDIGNTIYF. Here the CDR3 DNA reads TGTGCCACCAGCTCCCGGGACATTGGAAACACCATATATTTT.

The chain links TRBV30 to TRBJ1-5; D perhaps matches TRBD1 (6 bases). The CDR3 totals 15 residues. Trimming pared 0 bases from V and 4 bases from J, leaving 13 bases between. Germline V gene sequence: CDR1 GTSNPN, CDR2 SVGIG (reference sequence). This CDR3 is CAWSVRGQRNQPQHF. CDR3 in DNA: TGTGCCTGGAGTGTACGAGGACAGAGAAATCAGCCCCAGCATTTT. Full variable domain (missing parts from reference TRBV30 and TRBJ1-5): SQTIHQWPATLVQPVGSPLSLECTVEGTSNPNLYWYRQAAGRGLQLLFYSVGIGQISSEVPQNLSASRPQDRQFILSSKKLLLSDSGFYLCAWSVRGQRNQPQHFGDGTRLSIL.

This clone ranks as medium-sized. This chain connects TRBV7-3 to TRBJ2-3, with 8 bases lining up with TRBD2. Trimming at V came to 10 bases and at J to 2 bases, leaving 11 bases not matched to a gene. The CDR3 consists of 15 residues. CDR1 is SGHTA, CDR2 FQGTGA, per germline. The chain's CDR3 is CATSPGGGPTDTQYF. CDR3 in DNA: TGTGCCACCTCTCCCGGGGGGGGGCCCACAGATACGCAGTATTTT. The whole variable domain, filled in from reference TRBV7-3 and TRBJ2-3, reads GAGVSQTPSNKVTEKGKYVELRCDPISGHTALYWYRQSLGQGPEFLIYFQGTGAADDSGLPNDRFFAVRPEGSVSTLKIQRTERGDSAVYLCATSPGGGPTDTQYFGPGTRLTVL.

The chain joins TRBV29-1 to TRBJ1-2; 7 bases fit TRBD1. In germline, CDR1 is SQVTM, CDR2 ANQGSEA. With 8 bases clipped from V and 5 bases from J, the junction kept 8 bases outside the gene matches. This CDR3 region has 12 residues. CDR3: CSSSTGVYGYTF. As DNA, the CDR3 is TGCAGCTCAAGCACAGGGGTTTATGGCTACACCTTC.

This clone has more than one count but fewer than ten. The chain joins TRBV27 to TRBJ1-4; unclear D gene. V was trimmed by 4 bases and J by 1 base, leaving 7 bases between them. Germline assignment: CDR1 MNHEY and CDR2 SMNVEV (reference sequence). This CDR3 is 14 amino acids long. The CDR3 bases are TGTGCCAGCAGTTCAGAATTAACTAATGAAAAACTGTTTTTT. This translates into CASSSELTNEKLFF.

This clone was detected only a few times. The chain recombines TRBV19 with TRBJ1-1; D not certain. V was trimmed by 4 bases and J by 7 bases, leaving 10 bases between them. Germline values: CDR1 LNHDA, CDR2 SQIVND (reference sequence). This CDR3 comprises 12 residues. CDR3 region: CASSTGLNEAFF. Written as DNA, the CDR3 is TGTGCCAGTAGTACCGGACTAAATGAAGCTTTCTTT.

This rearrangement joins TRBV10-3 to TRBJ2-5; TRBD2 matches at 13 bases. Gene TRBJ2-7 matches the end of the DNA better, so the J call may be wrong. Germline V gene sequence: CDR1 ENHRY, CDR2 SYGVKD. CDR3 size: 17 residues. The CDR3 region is CAISGGLAGERTYEQYF. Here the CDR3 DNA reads TGTGCCATCAGTGGTGGACTAGCGGGGGAACGGACCTACGAGCAGTACTTC.

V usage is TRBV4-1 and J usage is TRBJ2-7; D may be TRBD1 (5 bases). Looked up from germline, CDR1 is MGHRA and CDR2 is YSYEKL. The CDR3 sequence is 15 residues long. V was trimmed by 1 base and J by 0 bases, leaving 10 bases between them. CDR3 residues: CASSQGETASYEQYF. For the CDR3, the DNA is TGCGCCAGCAGCCAAGGAGAGACAGCCTCCTACGAGCAGTACTTC.

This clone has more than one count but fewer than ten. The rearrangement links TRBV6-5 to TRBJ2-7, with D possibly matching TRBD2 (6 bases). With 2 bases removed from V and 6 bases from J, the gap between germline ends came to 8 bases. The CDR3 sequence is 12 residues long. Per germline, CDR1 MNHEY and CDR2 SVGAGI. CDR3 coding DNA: TGTGCCAGCAGTTACGGGGGAGGCGAGCAGTACTTC. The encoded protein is CASSYGGGEQYF.

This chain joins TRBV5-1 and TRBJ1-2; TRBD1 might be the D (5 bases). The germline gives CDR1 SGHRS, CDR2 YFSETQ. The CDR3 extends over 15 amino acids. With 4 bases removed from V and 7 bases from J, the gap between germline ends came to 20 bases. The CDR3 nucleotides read TGCGCCAGCAGCCTCTGGATGGGCAGGGCGAGTGGCTACACCTTC. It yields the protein CASSLWMGRASGYTF.

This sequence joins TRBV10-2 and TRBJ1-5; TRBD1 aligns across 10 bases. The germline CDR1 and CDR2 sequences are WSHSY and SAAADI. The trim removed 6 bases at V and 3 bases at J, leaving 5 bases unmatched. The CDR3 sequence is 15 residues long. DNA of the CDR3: TGCGCCAGCAGGGAGGGACAGGGGATCAATCAGCCCCAGCATTTT. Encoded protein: CASREGQGINQPQHF.

The CDR3 nucleotides are TGTGCCAGCAGTTACCGGTCCACCGGGGAGCTGTTTTTT. This sequence encodes CASSYRSTGELFF. The chain employs TRBV6-5 and TRBJ2-2; unclear D gene. Germline-derived CDR1 and CDR2 are MNHEY and SVGAGI. V was pared by 2 bases and J by 4 bases, with 5 bases between. There are 13 residues in the CDR3.

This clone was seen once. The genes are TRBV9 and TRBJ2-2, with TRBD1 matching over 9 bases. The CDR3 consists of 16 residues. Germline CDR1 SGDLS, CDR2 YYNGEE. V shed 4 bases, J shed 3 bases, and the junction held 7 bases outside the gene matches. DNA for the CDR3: TGTGCCAGCAGCATATCGGGACAGGGTGACACCGGGGAGCTGTTTTTT. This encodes CASSISGQGDTGELFF.

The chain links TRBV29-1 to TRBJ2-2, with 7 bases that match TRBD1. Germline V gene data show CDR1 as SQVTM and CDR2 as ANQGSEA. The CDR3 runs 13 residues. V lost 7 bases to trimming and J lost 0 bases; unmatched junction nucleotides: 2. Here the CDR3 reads CSGDSPNTGELFF. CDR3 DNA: TGCAGCGGGGACAGCCCGAACACCGGGGAGCTGTTTTTT.

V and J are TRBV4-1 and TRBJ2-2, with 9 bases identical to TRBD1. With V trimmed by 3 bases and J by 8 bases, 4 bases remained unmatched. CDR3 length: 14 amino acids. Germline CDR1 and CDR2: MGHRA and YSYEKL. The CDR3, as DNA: TGCGCCAGCAGCCATCGGACAGGGGCGGGGGAGCTGTTTTTT. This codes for CASSHRTGAGELFF.

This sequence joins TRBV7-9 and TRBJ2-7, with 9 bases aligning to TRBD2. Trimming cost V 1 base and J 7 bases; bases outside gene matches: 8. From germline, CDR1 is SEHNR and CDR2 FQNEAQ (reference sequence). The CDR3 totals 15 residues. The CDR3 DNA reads TGTGCCAGCAGCTTAGATGGCGGGAGGGCCTCGGAGCAGTACTTC. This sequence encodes CASSLDGGRASEQYF.

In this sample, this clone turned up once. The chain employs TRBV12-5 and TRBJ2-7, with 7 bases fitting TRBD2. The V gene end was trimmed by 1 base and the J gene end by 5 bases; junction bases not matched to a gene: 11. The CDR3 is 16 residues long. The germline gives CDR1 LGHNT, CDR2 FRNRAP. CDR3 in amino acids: CASGLDGGGPRHEQYF. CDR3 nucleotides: TGTGCTAGTGGTTTGGATGGGGGGGGTCCCCGGCACGAGCAGTACTTC.

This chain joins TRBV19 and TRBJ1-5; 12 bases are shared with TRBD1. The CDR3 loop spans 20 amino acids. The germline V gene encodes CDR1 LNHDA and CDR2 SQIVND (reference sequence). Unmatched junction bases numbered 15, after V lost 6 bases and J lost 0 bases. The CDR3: CASRKQHSGTGGTSNQPQHF. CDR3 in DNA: TGTGCCAGTAGGAAACAACACTCCGGGACAGGGGGCACTAGCAATCAGCCCCAGCATTTT.

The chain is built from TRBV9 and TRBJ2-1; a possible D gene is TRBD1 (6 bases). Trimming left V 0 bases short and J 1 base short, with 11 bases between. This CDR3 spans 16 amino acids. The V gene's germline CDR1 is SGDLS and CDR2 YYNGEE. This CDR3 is CASSVAGAQSYNEQFF. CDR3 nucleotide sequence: TGTGCCAGCAGCGTAGCAGGGGCCCAATCCTACAATGAGCAGTTCTTC.

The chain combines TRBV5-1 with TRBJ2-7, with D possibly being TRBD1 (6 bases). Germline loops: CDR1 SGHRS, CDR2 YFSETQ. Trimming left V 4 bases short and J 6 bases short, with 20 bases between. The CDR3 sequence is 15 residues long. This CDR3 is CASSLTGSVLGEQYF. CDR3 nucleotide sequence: TGCGCCAGCAGCCTCACAGGGTCGGTCCTGGGCGAGCAGTACTTC.

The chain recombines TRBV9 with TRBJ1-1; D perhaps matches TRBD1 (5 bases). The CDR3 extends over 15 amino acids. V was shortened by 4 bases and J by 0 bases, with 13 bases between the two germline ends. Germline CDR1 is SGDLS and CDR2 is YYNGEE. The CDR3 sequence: CASSPTGRMNTEAFF. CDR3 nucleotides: TGTGCCAGCAGCCCAACGGGACGAATGAACACTGAAGCTTTCTTT.

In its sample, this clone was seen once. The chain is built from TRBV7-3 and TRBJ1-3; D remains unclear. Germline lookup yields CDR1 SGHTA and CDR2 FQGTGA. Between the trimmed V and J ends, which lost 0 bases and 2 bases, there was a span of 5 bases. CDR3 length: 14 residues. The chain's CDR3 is CASSLTGAGNTIYF. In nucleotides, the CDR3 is TGTGCCAGCAGCTTAACAGGAGCTGGAAACACCATATATTTT.

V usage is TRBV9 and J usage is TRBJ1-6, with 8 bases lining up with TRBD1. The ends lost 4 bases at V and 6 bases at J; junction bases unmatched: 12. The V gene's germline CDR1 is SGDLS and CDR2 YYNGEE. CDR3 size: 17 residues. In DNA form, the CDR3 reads TGTGCCAGCAGCCCATCACTGACAGGGGACGCTAATTCACCCCTCCACTTT. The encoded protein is CASSPSLTGDANSPLHF.

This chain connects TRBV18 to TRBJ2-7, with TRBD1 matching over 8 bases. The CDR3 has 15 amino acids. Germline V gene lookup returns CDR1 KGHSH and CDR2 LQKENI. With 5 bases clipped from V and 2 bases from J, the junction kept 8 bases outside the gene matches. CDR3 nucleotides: TGTGCCAGCTCATCCCGGGACAGGTTAACCTACGAGCAGTACTTC. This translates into CASSSRDRLTYEQYF. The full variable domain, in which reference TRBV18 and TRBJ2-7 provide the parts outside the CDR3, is NAGVMQNPRHLVRRRGQEARLRCSPMKGHSHVYWYRQLPEEGLKFMVYLQKENIIDESGMPKERFSAEFPKEGPSILRIQQVVRGDSAAYFCASSSRDRLTYEQYFGPGTRLTVT.

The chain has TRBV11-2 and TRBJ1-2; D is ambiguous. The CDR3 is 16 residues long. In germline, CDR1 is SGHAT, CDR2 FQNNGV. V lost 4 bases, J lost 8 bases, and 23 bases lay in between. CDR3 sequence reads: CASSSPGPGRMGGYTF. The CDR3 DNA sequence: TGTGCCAGCAGCTCTCCCGGGCCAGGAAGGATGGGAGGCTACACCTTC.

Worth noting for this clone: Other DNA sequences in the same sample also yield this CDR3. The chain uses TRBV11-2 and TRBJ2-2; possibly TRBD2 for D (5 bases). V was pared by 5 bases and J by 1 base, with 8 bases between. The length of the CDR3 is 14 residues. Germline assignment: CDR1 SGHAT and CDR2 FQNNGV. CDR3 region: CASSRRGNTGELFF. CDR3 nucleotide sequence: TGTGCCAGCAGCCGACGGGGGAACACCGGGGAGCTGTTTTTT.